The 5 T cell receptor beta chains given below trace back to one sample, sequenced in a study of blood T cells in healthy people across ages. Next came a second PCR, run for about 7 to 12 cycles, which used a sample-barcoded 5' primer along with a J-beta primer mix. TCRdb called the 5' RACE reads again in MiXCR, with one record for every CDR3 protein. The sample holds 800,000 to 900,000 distinct CDR3 sequences; less than 80% are singletons and the top ten take roughly 25%. Sequenced material: blood. The receptors were sampled from a man aged 25 to 40 in good health.

This rearrangement joins TRBV20-1 to TRBJ1-2; D remains ambiguous. CDR3 length: 13 residues. Germline assignment: CDR1 DFQATT and CDR2 SNEGSKA (reference sequence). Deletions cut 1 base from V and 6 bases from J, with 12 bases between. The CDR3 sequence: CSARGLGPDGYTF. CDR3 in DNA: TGCAGTGCTAGAGGGCTTGGACCGGATGGCTACACCTTC.

The rearrangement links TRBV5-1 to TRBJ2-7; D uncertain. This CDR3 is built from 14 residues. Trimming removed 0 bases at V and 4 bases at J, with 11 bases between. The germline V gene encodes CDR1 SGHRS and CDR2 YFSETQ. The CDR3 loop is CASSLERALYEQYF. CDR3 nucleotide sequence: TGCGCCAGCAGCTTGGAACGGGCCCTTTACGAGCAGTACTTC.

This clonotype was counted a few times. CDR3 coding DNA: TGCAGTGCTCCCGGACTGTCCTACGAGCAGTACTTC. This encodes CSAPGLSYEQYF. The chain links TRBV20-1 to TRBJ2-7; D perhaps matches TRBD2 (5 bases). CDR3 length: 12 amino acids. Trimming cost V 5 bases and J 1 base, with 9 bases left between them. Germline CDR1 is DFQATT and CDR2 is SNEGSKA (reference sequence).

This clonotype turned up a few times. This chain uses TRBV6-5 with TRBJ1-2; tentatively, D is TRBD1 (5 bases). V shed 1 base and J shed 0 bases, with 9 bases lying between them. The V gene's germline CDR1 is MNHEY and CDR2 SVGAGI. This CDR3 has 15 residues. The CDR3 region is CASSYFGGSNYGYTF. Written as DNA, the CDR3 is TGTGCCAGCAGTTACTTCGGGGGATCTAACTATGGCTACACCTTC.

V and J are TRBV7-9 and TRBJ2-7; 8 bases are a match to TRBD1. Germline trimming cut 5 bases from V and 4 bases from J; bases unmatched to any gene: 10. CDR3 size: 15 residues. Germline values: CDR1 SEHNR, CDR2 FQNEAQ (reference sequence). This CDR3 reads CASSPRTGKIYEQYF. The CDR3 DNA reads TGTGCCAGCAGCCCAAGGACAGGGAAGATTTACGAGCAGTACTTC.